The 6 T cell receptor beta chains reported below all come from one sample, sequenced in a study of T cells in Graves' hyperthyroidism and ophthalmopathy. RNA transcripts served as the template for amplifying TCR beta CDR3 regions. The primer set for the first-round RT-PCR of the TCR CDR3 was HTBI. TCRdb re-derived calls from the multiplex PCR reads in MiXCR, one entry per CDR3 protein. The repertoire holds 550,000 to 650,000 distinct CDR3 sequences, with about 14% as singletons. The specimen was blood. These receptor sequences come from a woman between 25 and 40 years old with Graves' hyperthyroidism that later progressed to Graves' ophthalmopathy.

The rearrangement uses TRBV5-1 and TRBJ2-7; tentatively, D is TRBD2 (6 bases). The germline gives CDR1 SGHRS, CDR2 YFSETQ. Trimming took off 2 bases at V and 5 bases at J, with 11 bases between the two ends. The CDR3 contains 13 residues. CDR3 protein: CASSFDGSHEQYF. Here the CDR3 DNA reads TGCGCCAGCAGCTTCGACGGGAGTCACGAGCAGTACTTC.

V is TRBV12-3 or TRBV12-4 and J is TRBJ2-7; 13 bases map to TRBD2. The CDR3 loop spans 20 amino acids. V shed 5 bases and J 4 bases; nucleotides not matched to a gene: 20. The CDR3 region has the DNA TGTGCCAGCAGTCAAAAACCGGGACTAGCGGGAAACCAAAAGCCATACGAGCAGTACTTC. Amino acid sequence: CASSQKPGLAGNQKPYEQYF.

This clonotype was picked up many times. This rearrangement joins TRBV20-1 to TRBJ2-1, with 11 bases matching TRBD1. The V gene's germline CDR1 is DFQATT and CDR2 SNEGSKA (reference sequence). The CDR3 runs to 17 residues. V dropped 3 bases and J dropped 3; count of bases not matched to a gene: 10. Here the CDR3 DNA reads TGCAGTGCTAGGGACAGGGGGCTGGCCTGGAGCTACAATGAGCAGTTCTTC. Protein product: CSARDRGLAWSYNEQFF.

This clonotype was observed at least ten times. V gene TRBV20-1 combines with J gene TRBJ2-3, with 7 bases lining up with TRBD1. The CDR3 sequence is 17 residues long. Trimming at V came to 2 bases and at J to 2 bases, leaving 13 bases not matched to a gene. CDR1 is DFQATT and CDR2 is SNEGSKA in the germline V gene (reference sequence). CDR3 sequence (DNA): TGCAGTGCTAGACCATTATTCCGGGACAGCCACACAGATACGCAGTATTTT. Translated, it gives CSARPLFRDSHTDTQYF.

Many counts were recorded for this clonotype. The chain carries TRBV5-1 and TRBJ1-4; D remains unclear. This CDR3 spans 15 amino acids. Trimming removed 4 bases at V and 5 bases at J, with 15 bases between. Per germline, CDR1 SGHRS and CDR2 YFSETQ. CDR3 residues: CASSGRGSLNEKLFF. The CDR3 DNA reads as TGCGCCAGCAGCGGTCGTGGTAGTTTAAATGAAAAACTGTTTTTT.

This clonotype has at least ten counts. V and J are TRBV5-1 and TRBJ2-3; D is possibly TRBD1 (5 bases). V lost 4 bases and J lost 1, with 16 bases in between. Germline loops: CDR1 SGHRS, CDR2 YFSETQ. The CDR3 sequence is 16 residues long. The CDR3 DNA reads TGCGCCAGCAGCCCCGGACCTTTAGGGGGCACAGATACGCAGTATTTT. Residues: CASSPGPLGGTDTQYF.